This T cell receptor beta chain was observed in a study of blood T cell repertoires in COVID-19. Study information: Both acute and convalescent COVID-19 samples were obtained from the United States, Italy and Spain. In each case, the material was cDNA or gDNA derived from T cells, B-cell-depleted T cells, or PBMCs.

Data came from immunoSEQ multiplex PCR; TCRdb stores just in-frame clones and leaves some out. The sample has 180,000 or so clones, approximately 88% seen once. The CDR3 consists of 15 residues. Germline CDR1 is SGHTS and CDR2 is YDEGEE. Trimming took 4 bases from V and 2 from J, leaving 14 bases between them. Enrollment of patients from Seattle took place during active infection, with longitudinal follow-up. Sequenced input: peripheral blood. The receptor's source is a middle-aged woman with COVID-19, enrolled during active disease. This chain uses TRBV5-8 with TRBJ2-3, with D perhaps TRBD2 (6 bases). The CDR3 loop is CASSAPGLSTDTQYF. DNA of the CDR3: TGTGCCAGCAGCGCTCCGGGACTCTCCACAGATACGCAGTATTTT.